This paragraph reports one TCR beta chain. Its antigen is not identified. Between the trimmed V and J ends, which lost 0 bases and 0 bases, there was a span of 9 bases. The CDR3 extends over 16 amino acids. Germline values: CDR1 MNHEY, CDR2 SVGAGI. The data were taken from a study of post-analysis software for immune sequencing data. Study-wide context: Disease courses included relapsing-remitting, secondary progressive and progressive-relapsing multiple sclerosis. General study results and limits: Significantly lower normalized Chao1 diversity was seen in multiple sclerosis patients than in controls. Elevated frequency relative to controls characterized four to six TRBV segments in patients, TRBV5-6, TRBV5-1 and TRBV20-1 among them.

Incorporated into the TCR beta cDNA libraries were unique molecular identifiers, which served to reduce PCR and sequencing biases. MiXCR, applied by TCRdb to the PCR reads, yields one record per CDR3 protein. The repertoire holds some 690,000 distinct CDR3 sequences, about 60% seen once, with 10% to 12% in the top ten. The sample comprised blood. The clonotype comes from a girl aged 2 to 9 with multiple sclerosis. The V and J genes are TRBV6-5 and TRBJ2-1, with unresolved D. CDR3 residues: CASSYSYPSSYNEQFF. The CDR3, as DNA: TGTGCCAGCAGTTACTCGTACCCGAGCTCCTACAATGAGCAGTTCTTC.